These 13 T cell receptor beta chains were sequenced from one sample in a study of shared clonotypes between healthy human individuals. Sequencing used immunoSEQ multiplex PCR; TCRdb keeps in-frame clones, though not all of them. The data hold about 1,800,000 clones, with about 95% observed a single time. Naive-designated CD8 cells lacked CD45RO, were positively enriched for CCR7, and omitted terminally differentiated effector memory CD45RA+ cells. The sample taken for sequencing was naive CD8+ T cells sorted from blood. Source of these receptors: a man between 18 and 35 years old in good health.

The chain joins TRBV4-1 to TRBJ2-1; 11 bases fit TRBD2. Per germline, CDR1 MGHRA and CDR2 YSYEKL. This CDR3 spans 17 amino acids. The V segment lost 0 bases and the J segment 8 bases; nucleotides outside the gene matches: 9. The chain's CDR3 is CASSQEELAGVGDEQFF. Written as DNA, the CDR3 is TGCGCCAGCAGCCAAGAAGAACTAGCGGGAGTCGGGGATGAGCAGTTCTTC.

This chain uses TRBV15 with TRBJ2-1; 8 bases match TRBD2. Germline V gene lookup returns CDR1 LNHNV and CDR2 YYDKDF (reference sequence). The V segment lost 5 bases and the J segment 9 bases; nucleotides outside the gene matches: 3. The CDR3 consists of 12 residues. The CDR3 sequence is CATSVLAGEQFF. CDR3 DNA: TGTGCCACCAGCGTGCTAGCGGGTGAGCAGTTCTTC. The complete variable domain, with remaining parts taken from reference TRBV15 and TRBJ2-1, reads DAMVIQNPRYQVTQFGKPVTLSCSQTLNHNVMYWYQQKSSQAPKLLFHYYDKDFNNEADTPDNFQSRRPNTSFCFLDIRSPGLGDTAMYLCATSVLAGEQFFGPGTRLTVL.

In DNA form, the CDR3 reads TGTGCTAGTGGTTTGTTAACGGGGGAGGCAGAGACCCAGTACTTC. Amino acids: CASGLLTGEAETQYF. The chain links TRBV12-5 to TRBJ2-5, with a possible D match to TRBD2 (6 bases). The CDR3 length is 15 residues. The germline V and J ends were trimmed by 2 bases and 4 bases, with 14 bases remaining between them. The germline CDR1 and CDR2 sequences are LGHNT and FRNRAP.

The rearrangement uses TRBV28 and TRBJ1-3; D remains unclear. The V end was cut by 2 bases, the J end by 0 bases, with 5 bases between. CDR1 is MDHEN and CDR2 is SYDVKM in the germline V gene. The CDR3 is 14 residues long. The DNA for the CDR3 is TGTGCCAGCAGTTTACACAGCTCTGGAAACACCATATATTTT. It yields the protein CASSLHSSGNTIYF.

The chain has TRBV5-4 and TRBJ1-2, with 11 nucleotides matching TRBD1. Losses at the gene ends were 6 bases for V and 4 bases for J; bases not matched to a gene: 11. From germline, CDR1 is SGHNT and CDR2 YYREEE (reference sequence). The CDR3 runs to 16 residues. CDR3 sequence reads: CASTSGQGVGVYGYTF. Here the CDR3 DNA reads TGTGCCAGCACCTCGGGACAGGGGGTAGGAGTCTATGGCTACACCTTC.

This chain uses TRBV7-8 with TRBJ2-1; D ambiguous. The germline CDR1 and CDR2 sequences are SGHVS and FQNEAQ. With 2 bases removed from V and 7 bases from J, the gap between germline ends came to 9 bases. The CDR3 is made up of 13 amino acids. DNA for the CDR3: TGTGCCAGCAGCTTATTCTTAGAGAATGAGCAGTTCTTC. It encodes CASSLFLENEQFF.

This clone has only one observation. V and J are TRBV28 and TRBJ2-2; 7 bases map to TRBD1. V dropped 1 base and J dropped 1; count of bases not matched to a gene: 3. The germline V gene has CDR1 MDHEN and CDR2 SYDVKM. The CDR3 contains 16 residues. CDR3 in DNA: TGTGCCAGCAGTTTATACCGACAGGGGAACACCGGGGAGCTGTTTTTT. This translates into CASSLYRQGNTGELFF.

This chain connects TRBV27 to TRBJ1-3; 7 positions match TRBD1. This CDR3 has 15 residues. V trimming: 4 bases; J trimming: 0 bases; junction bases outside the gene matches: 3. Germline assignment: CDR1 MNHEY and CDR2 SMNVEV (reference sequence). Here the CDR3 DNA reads TGTGCCAGCAGTTCGACAGGGACCTCTGGAAACACCATATATTTT. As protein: CASSSTGTSGNTIYF.

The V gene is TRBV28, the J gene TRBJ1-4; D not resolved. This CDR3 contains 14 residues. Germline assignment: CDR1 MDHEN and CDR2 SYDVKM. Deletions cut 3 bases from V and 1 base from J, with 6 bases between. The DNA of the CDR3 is TGTGCCAGCAGTTTGATACAAACTAATGAAAAACTGTTTTTT. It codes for CASSLIQTNEKLFF.

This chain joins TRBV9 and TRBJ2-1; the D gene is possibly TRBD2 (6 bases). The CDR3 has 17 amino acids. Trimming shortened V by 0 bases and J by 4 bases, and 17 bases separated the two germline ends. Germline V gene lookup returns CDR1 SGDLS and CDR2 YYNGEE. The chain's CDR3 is CASSVGAPGAPYNEQFF. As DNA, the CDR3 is TGTGCCAGCAGCGTAGGCGCCCCGGGAGCCCCTTACAATGAGCAGTTCTTC.

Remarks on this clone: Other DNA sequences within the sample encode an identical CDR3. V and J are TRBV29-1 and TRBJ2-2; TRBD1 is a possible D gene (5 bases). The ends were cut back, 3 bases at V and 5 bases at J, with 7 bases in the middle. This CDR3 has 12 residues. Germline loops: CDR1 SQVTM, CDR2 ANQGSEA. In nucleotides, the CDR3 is TGCAGCGTTGACAAGGGGACCGGGGAGCTGTTTTTT. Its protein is CSVDKGTGELFF.

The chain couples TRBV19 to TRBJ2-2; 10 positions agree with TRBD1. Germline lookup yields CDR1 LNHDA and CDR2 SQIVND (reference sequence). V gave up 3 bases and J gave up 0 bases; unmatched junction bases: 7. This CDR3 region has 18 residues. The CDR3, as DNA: TGTGCCAGTAGTATGGCCCTAGACAGGGGGCCGAACACCGGGGAGCTGTTTTTT. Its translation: CASSMALDRGPNTGELFF.

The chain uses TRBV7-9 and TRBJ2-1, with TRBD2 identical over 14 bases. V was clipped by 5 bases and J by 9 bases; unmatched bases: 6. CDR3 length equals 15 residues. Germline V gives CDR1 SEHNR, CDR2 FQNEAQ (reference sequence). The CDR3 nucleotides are TGTGCCAGCAGCCGGACTAGCGGGGGGTTAGGTGAGCAGTTCTTC. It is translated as CASSRTSGGLGEQFF.